This entry describes one T cell receptor beta chain. As yet, its antigen is unknown. The missing CDR3 end, 3 residues past where the read stops, is filled in from the germline J gene. Prevalent HPV16 infections were excluded; only incident single HPV16 infections included. TCRdb's table, derived via immunoSEQ multiplex PCR, lists solely in-frame clones and lacks some. The record lists over 45,000 clones, of which the ten most abundant hold about 1.5%. These data belong to a study of T cells in women clearing cervical HPV infection. This CDR3 has 15 amino acids. CDR1 LNHDA and CDR2 SQIVND come from the germline V gene (reference sequence). Regarding the study as a whole: CIN3+ cases had significantly higher TCR repertoire richness than controls, but evenness did not differ.

The sequencing input was blood buffy coat. The chain is built from TRBV19 and TRBJ1-1; TRBD1 matches 7 bases. This TCR came from a woman between 18 and 70 years old with a cervical HPV16 infection that either progressed to CIN3+ or cleared (not recorded which). CDR3 DNA, as far as it was read: TGTGCCAGTAGTATGGGCCTCGGGACAGTAGCCGAC. Amino acid sequence: CASSMGLGTVAD. In full, the CDR3 reads CASSMGLGTVADAFF.